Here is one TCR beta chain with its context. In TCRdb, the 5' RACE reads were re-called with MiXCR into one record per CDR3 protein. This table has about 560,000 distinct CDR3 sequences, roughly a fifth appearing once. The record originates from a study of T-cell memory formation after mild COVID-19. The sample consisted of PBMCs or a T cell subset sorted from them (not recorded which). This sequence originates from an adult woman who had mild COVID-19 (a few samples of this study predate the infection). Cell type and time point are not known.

In nucleotides, the CDR3 is TGCAGTGCTAGACAAGGGGCAGGATCCTACGAGCAGTACTTC. This encodes CSARQGAGSYEQYF. The rearrangement links TRBV20-1 to TRBJ2-7, with D possibly matching TRBD1 (5 bases). The CDR3 runs 14 residues. Germline assignment: CDR1 DFQATT and CDR2 SNEGSKA (reference sequence). The germline V and J ends were trimmed by 2 bases and 1 base, with 12 bases remaining between them.